The present T cell receptor (beta chain) was sequenced within a study of blood T cell repertoires in COVID-19. Study-level information: Collection of acute and convalescent COVID-19 samples took place in the United States, Italy and Spain. The cDNA or gDNA used as material had been derived from T cells, B-cell-depleted T cells, or PBMCs.

Methods used by the authors: Amplified reference gene primers provided the basis for estimating nucleated cell counts. Sequencing was performed with immunoSEQ multiplex PCR; in TCRdb, only in-frame clones are kept and a portion is missing. For V, J and clone size, that table is used; D and trimming come from the DNA. Of some 76,000 clones detected, 75% to 90% appear once; the ten largest clones hold under 35%. This CDR3 has 14 residues. V gave up 6 bases and J gave up 2 bases, with 14 bases separating them. Looked up from germline, CDR1 is WNHNN and CDR2 is SYGVQD (reference sequence). The sample comprised peripheral blood. The chain recombines TRBV10-1 with TRBJ2-7; D may be TRBD2 (5 bases). The sequence was obtained from a human donor in a cohort sampled during active COVID-19. Written as DNA, the CDR3 is TGCGCCAGCAGAACCCTCGGACTCCCCTACGAGCAGTACTTC. This encodes CASRTLGLPYEQYF.